This T cell receptor beta chain stems from a study of blood T cell repertoires in COVID-19. About the research overall: Specimens from acute and convalescent COVID-19 originated in the United States, Italy and Spain.

Germline CDR1 and CDR2: SGHVS and FQNEAQ. The J segment lost 8 bases and the V segment lost 5 bases, leaving 9 bases of the junction unmatched. The CDR3 spans 15 residues. Original processing notes: Nucleated cell number was recorded as an estimate derived from reference gene primer amplification. Assay used: immunoSEQ multiplex PCR; TCRdb lists only in-frame clones, some missing. Clone size and V and J calls were adopted from that table, with D and trimming inferred from the DNA. Of around 120,000 clones in the sample, almost 90% are singletons; the top ten hold more than 3%. The receptor's source is a woman aged 55 to 70 with COVID-19, enrolled during active disease. The gene calls are TRBV7-8 and TRBJ2-2; 9 bases match TRBD1. What was sequenced was peripheral blood. DNA for the CDR3: TGTGCCAGCAGCGGGGGACAGGGAATTGGAGGGGAGCTGTTTTTT. Protein sequence: CASSGGQGIGGELFF.